These 9 T cell receptor beta chains originate from one sample sequenced in a study of beta chain features in type 1 diabetes (dated by TCRdb to 2017 to 2018). The library came from the immunoSEQ multiplex PCR assay. The entire isolated RNA was reverse transcribed using the High Capacity cDNA Reverse Transcription Kit, and thus expressed TCRB transcripts were sequenced. TCRdb's version of the immuneACCESS table is confined to in-frame rearrangements and falls short of the full clone set. An unresolved V gene accounts for under half of the shortfall where checked; the remainder is of unknown origin. The sample table contains 300,000 to 400,000 clones; only one count was recorded for roughly 8% of them. Of the sample, less than 0.45% falls within the top ten clones. Sequenced: central memory CD4+ T cells from blood. Receptors were obtained from a woman aged 18-29 years in good health.

This clone was detected many times. V gene TRBV23-1 combines with J gene TRBJ1-3; no clear D. TRBV23-1 is an open reading frame whose function is uncertain. V shed 8 bases and J shed 8 bases, with 13 bases lying between them. The CDR3 length is 12 residues. CDR3 in amino acids: CASLGLVDTIYF. CDR3 DNA sequence: TGCGCCAGCCTCGGGCTTGTAGACACCATATATTTT.

The CDR3, as DNA: TGTGCCAGCAGCAGACTAGCGGGACTCTCCTACGAGCAGTACTTC. It codes for CASSRLAGLSYEQYF. V is TRBV7-2 and J is TRBJ2-7; 11 nucleotides agree with TRBD2. The CDR3 length is 15 residues. Unmatched junction bases numbered 3, after V lost 5 bases and J lost 0 bases. Germline CDR1 and CDR2: SGHTA and FQGNSA.

This clone was seen repeatedly, ten times or more. The chain employs TRBV16 and TRBJ2-6; D not certain. The length of the CDR3 is 15 residues. The ends were cut back, 1 base at V and 0 bases at J, with 4 bases in the middle. Germline assignment: CDR1 KGHSY and CDR2 FQNENV. The CDR3, as DNA: TGTGCCAGCAGCCAATTGAGCTCTGGGGCCAACGTCCTGACTTTC. This translates into CASSQLSSGANVLTF.

The V call is TRBV28, the J call TRBJ1-2; 8 bases are shared with TRBD1. J lost 8 bases, V lost 6 bases, and 11 bases had no gene match. CDR1 is MDHEN and CDR2 is SYDVKM in the germline V gene. The CDR3 length is 14 residues. The chain's CDR3 is CASRTYGQGGGYTF. The CDR3 nucleotides are TGTGCCAGCAGAACTTACGGACAGGGAGGCGGCTACACCTTC.

This clone was seen a few times. CDR3 bases: TGTGCCAGCAGGGAACTAGCGCAAAGCACAGATACGCAGTATTTT. Protein: CASRELAQSTDTQYF. The genes are TRBV6-6 and TRBJ2-3, with 7 bases lining up with TRBD2. V lost 6 bases, J lost 0 bases, and 6 bases stayed unmatched. Looked up from germline, CDR1 is MNHNY and CDR2 is SVGAGI (reference sequence). This CDR3 has 15 amino acids.

The rearrangement joins TRBV9 to TRBJ2-5; weak D call: TRBD2 (6 bases). In germline, CDR1 is SGDLS, CDR2 YYNGEE. The CDR3 has 15 amino acids. The V gene lost 0 bases and the J gene lost 4 bases, with 13 bases spanning the gap. The CDR3 sequence is CASSVDAGWAETQYF. CDR3 DNA sequence: TGTGCCAGCAGCGTAGACGCGGGATGGGCAGAGACCCAGTACTTC.

V usage is TRBV5-6 and J usage is TRBJ2-5, with TRBD2 as a possible D gene (5 bases). The CDR3 is made up of 14 amino acids. Trimming cost V 2 bases and J 5 bases, with 13 bases left between them. Germline V gene lookup returns CDR1 SGHDT and CDR2 YYEEEE. DNA of the CDR3: TGTGCCAGCAGCTTACTAGACCCCCTTGAGACCCAGTACTTC. Translated: CASSLLDPLETQYF.

The rearrangement uses TRBV7-6 and TRBJ2-1; unclear D gene. Per germline, CDR1 SGHVS and CDR2 FNYEAQ. CDR3 size: 13 residues. The germline V and J ends were trimmed by 5 bases and 2 bases, with 7 bases remaining between them. Here the CDR3 reads CASSQDAYNEQFF. CDR3 bases: TGTGCCAGCAGCCAAGACGCCTACAATGAGCAGTTCTTC.

This clone was detected only a few times. The genes are TRBV18 and TRBJ2-7; TRBD1 matches at 8 bases. The CDR3 extends over 15 amino acids. Germline CDR1 is KGHSH and CDR2 is LQKENI. Unmatched junction bases numbered 5, after V lost 2 bases and J lost 2 bases. The CDR3 loop is CASSPSVRGPYEQYF. The CDR3, as DNA: TGTGCCAGCTCACCATCTGTCAGGGGGCCCTACGAGCAGTACTTC.